These 9 T cell receptor beta chains originate from one sample sequenced in a study of immune cell composition in non-small cell lung cancer. Measured with immunoSEQ multiplex PCR; TCRdb has only the in-frame clones, and not every one. The table has several thousand clones, around two thirds seen once; the top ten hold about a quarter. Normal lung was sampled as far from the tumour as possible, at least 3 cm. The specimen sequenced was non-adjacent lung tissue. The receptors derive from a human donor with non-small cell lung cancer.

The V and J genes are TRBV2 and TRBJ2-5, with D possibly being TRBD2 (7 bases). The CDR3 consists of 14 residues. V lost 3 bases, J lost 5 bases, and 13 bases lay in between. The germline CDR1 and CDR2 sequences are SNHLY and FYNNEI. This CDR3 is CASSERGPRETQYF. The CDR3 DNA reads as TGTGCCAGCAGTGAGCGGGGGCCCAGGGAGACCCAGTACTTC. The full variable domain, in which reference TRBV2 and TRBJ2-5 provide the parts outside the CDR3, is EPEVTQTPSHQVTQMGQEVILRCVPISNHLYFYWYRQILGQKVEFLVSFYNNEISEKSEIFDDQFSVERPDGSNFTLKIRSTKLEDSAMYFCASSERGPRETQYFGPGTRLLVL.

The gene calls are TRBV2 and TRBJ2-1, with 11 bases matching TRBD2. The CDR3 is 12 amino acids. Germline CDR1 reads SNHLY; CDR2 reads FYNNEI. V shed 4 bases and J 10 bases; nucleotides not matched to a gene: 0. The CDR3 DNA reads TGTGCCAGCAGTGGACTAGCGGGGGAGCAGTTCTTC. It encodes CASSGLAGEQFF.

J is TRBJ2-7 and V is TRBV2; no clear D gene. With 4 bases removed from V and 2 bases from J, the gap between germline ends came to 3 bases. CDR3 length equals 11 residues. Germline V gene sequence: CDR1 SNHLY, CDR2 FYNNEI. CDR3 amino acids: CASSAAYEQYF. The DNA for the CDR3 is TGTGCCAGCAGTGCGGCCTACGAGCAGTACTTC.

The chain recombines TRBV29-1 with TRBJ2-7, with a weak D call TRBD1 (6 bases). Germline V gene data show CDR1 as SQVTM and CDR2 as ANQGSEA. V was clipped by 7 bases and J by 1 base, with 14 bases between them. This CDR3 comprises 13 residues. The chain's CDR3 is CSAGQKLSYEQYF. The CDR3 nucleotides read TGCAGCGCCGGACAGAAACTTTCCTACGAGCAGTACTTC.

The chain recombines TRBV7-8 with TRBJ1-1; 9 nucleotides match TRBD1. The V gene end was trimmed by 4 bases and the J gene end by 4 bases; junction bases not matched to a gene: 10. The germline V gene has CDR1 SGHVS and CDR2 FQNEAQ. The CDR3 has 16 residues. The CDR3 coding sequence is TGTGCCAGCAGCTCTCTGGACAGGGGACGGCGCACTGAAGCTTTCTTT. Its translation: CASSSLDRGRRTEAFF.

The chain carries TRBV6-5 and TRBJ1-1; D not resolved. Per the germline V gene, CDR1 is MNHEY and CDR2 is SVGAGI. V lost 7 bases to trimming and J lost 4 bases, with 19 bases between them. The CDR3 is 15 amino acids. The CDR3 spells CASTHSDRGGTEAFF. CDR3 bases: TGTGCCAGCACCCATTCTGATCGGGGTGGCACTGAAGCTTTCTTT.

V is TRBV5-6 and J is TRBJ1-1; D uncertain. The germline CDR1 and CDR2 sequences are SGHDT and YYEEEE. V lost 4 bases to trimming and J lost 10 bases, with 17 bases between them. The CDR3 contains 13 residues. The CDR3 DNA sequence: TGTGCCAGCAGCCGTTCGGGGATAGTTGGAGCTTTCTTT. Protein sequence: CASSRSGIVGAFF.

Of note for this clone: One junction end does not reproduce the germline sequence, and a read error may be involved. This rearrangement joins TRBV7-7 to TRBJ2-5, with TRBD1 identical over 8 bases. This CDR3 region has 15 residues. Germline V lookup: CDR1 SSHAT, CDR2 FNYEAQ (reference sequence). CDR3 protein: CASSLGQGPQETQYF. CDR3 coding DNA: TGTGCTAGCAGCTTAGGACAGGGCCCACAAGAGACCCAGTACTTC.

This chain connects TRBV29-1 to TRBJ1-1; D is possibly TRBD1 (6 bases). Trimming took off 3 bases at V and 6 bases at J, with 14 bases between the two ends. Germline CDR1 reads SQVTM; CDR2 reads ANQGSEA. The CDR3 loop spans 13 amino acids. The CDR3: CSVDWQGRAEAFF. The CDR3, as DNA: TGCAGCGTTGATTGGCAGGGGAGGGCTGAAGCTTTCTTT.